A single T cell receptor (beta chain) is shown here with its context. The target antigen is unknown. PCR primers comprised 60 Vbeta and 13 Jbeta primers. The table came from immunoSEQ multiplex PCR; TCRdb's copy has only in-frame clones and leaves some out. The data hold over 150,000 clones, with 80% to 90% observed a single time. This sample was included in a study of cytomegalovirus exposure and HLA in healthy donors. The wider study: Approximately 200 million T cells yielded 100 million or so unique TCR beta sequences in earlier analysis.

The V and J ends lost 4 bases and 0 bases respectively, with 11 bases between them. CDR1 is SGHRS, CDR2 YFSETQ, per germline. The CDR3 runs to 14 residues. Findings and caveats of the study: Exclusion as indistinguishable affected some V segments, including TRBV6-2 and TRBV6-3. Both high specificity and high sensitivity reportedly marked the classifier's diagnosis of cytomegalovirus status. The study labeled 150 to 200 TCR beta chains cytomegalovirus-associated.

The material sequenced was PBMCs. The TCR originated in a woman in her late teens or twenties in good health and CMV-seronegative. The chain couples TRBV5-1 to TRBJ2-7, with D maybe TRBD1 (6 bases). CDR3 nucleotide sequence: TGCGCCAGCAGCCTACAGGGAACCTCCTACGAGCAGTACTTC. The encoded protein is CASSLQGTSYEQYF.